A single sample is the source of the 17 T cell receptor beta chains below, sequenced in a study of blood T cell repertoires in COVID-19. Assay: immunoSEQ multiplex PCR; the TCRdb copy retains only in-frame clones and omits some. Of over 100,000 clones listed, about nine tenths are singletons. The sample consisted of peripheral blood. These receptors were collected from a man aged 45-65 years with acute or convalescent COVID-19.

This chain uses TRBV28 with TRBJ2-7; no reliable D call. This CDR3 has 12 residues. CDR1 is MDHEN and CDR2 is SYDVKM in the germline V gene. V was clipped by 7 bases and J by 0 bases, with 7 bases between them. The CDR3 sequence is CASIADSYEQYF. The CDR3 bases are TGTGCCAGCATCGCAGACTCCTACGAGCAGTACTTC.

The chain recombines TRBV18 with TRBJ1-1; D possibly corresponds to TRBD1 (5 bases). This CDR3 spans 15 amino acids. V was shortened by 2 bases and J by 7 bases, with 17 bases between the two germline ends. Germline CDR1 KGHSH, CDR2 LQKENI. CDR3 sequence (DNA): TGTGCCAGCTCACCATATGTAGGGGAGGGTAGTGAAGCTTTCTTT. It yields the protein CASSPYVGEGSEAFF.

This chain connects TRBV7-6 to TRBJ1-5, with TRBD1 as a possible D gene (6 bases). The germline CDR1 and CDR2 sequences are SGHVS and FNYEAQ. This CDR3 has 17 residues. The V and J ends lost 1 base and 4 bases respectively, with 17 bases between them. The DNA for the CDR3 is TGTGCCAGCAGCTTAGGGATAGACAGGACTTTTAATCAGCCCCAGCATTTT. It specifies CASSLGIDRTFNQPQHF.

CDR3 bases: TGTGCCAGCAGCCCGCAGGGACAGGGGATCACTGAAGCTTTCTTT. It encodes CASSPQGQGITEAFF. The V call is TRBV7-3, the J call TRBJ1-1; 10 nucleotides align to TRBD1. Trimming at V came to 5 bases and at J to 4 bases, leaving 7 bases not matched to a gene. The germline V gene encodes CDR1 SGHTA and CDR2 FQGTGA. The CDR3 sequence is 15 residues long.

The chain recombines TRBV4-2 with TRBJ2-1; D uncertain. The germline V gene has CDR1 LGHNA and CDR2 YNFKEQ. This CDR3 has 14 residues. The germline V and J ends were trimmed by 0 bases and 9 bases, with 12 bases remaining between them. CDR3 nucleotide sequence: TGTGCCAGCAGCCAAGATTCATTTGGCGGTGAGCAGTTCTTC. This codes for CASSQDSFGGEQFF.

This clone was seen only once. The chain employs TRBV30 and TRBJ1-1; tentatively, D is TRBD1 (5 bases). Germline-derived CDR1 and CDR2 are GTSNPN and SVGIG (reference sequence). V dropped 8 bases and J dropped 2 bases, with 12 bases sitting between them. The CDR3 has 12 residues. The DNA of the CDR3 is TGTGCCCGAGACAGATTAAACACTGAAGCTTTCTTT. It specifies CARDRLNTEAFF.

The chain is built from TRBV5-6 and TRBJ2-1; D perhaps matches TRBD2 (5 bases). In germline, CDR1 is SGHDT, CDR2 YYEEEE. The CDR3 consists of 16 residues. Trimming removed 2 bases from V and 3 bases from J, with 15 bases in between. CDR3: CASSFDLGRHYNEQFF. CDR3 nucleotides: TGTGCCAGCAGCTTCGATTTGGGGAGACACTACAATGAGCAGTTCTTC.

V is TRBV19 and J is TRBJ1-1; tentatively, D is TRBD1 (5 bases). V shed 6 bases and J shed 1 base, with 15 bases lying between them. Germline values: CDR1 LNHDA, CDR2 SQIVND (reference sequence). The CDR3 runs to 15 residues. CDR3 DNA: TGTGCCAGTAGCTCGTTCCCGGGGGGGAACACTGAAGCTTTCTTT. Its translation: CASSSFPGGNTEAFF.

The chain recombines TRBV6-2 or TRBV6-3 with TRBJ1-5; perhaps TRBD1 as D (6 bases). The CDR3 loop spans 15 amino acids. V was cut by 6 bases and J by 7 bases, with 19 bases left in between. Germline CDR1 MNHEY, CDR2 SVGEGT. The CDR3 sequence is CASSPTGYNTQPQHF. In DNA form, the CDR3 reads TGTGCCAGCAGCCCCACAGGGTACAACACGCAGCCCCAGCATTTT.

V and J are TRBV5-1 and TRBJ2-3, with 7 bases aligning to TRBD2. V lost 7 bases and J lost 1; bases outside the gene matches: 6. The CDR3 is 14 amino acids. Germline V gives CDR1 SGHRS, CDR2 YFSETQ. CDR3 residues: CASSPRGGTDTQYF. CDR3 in DNA: TGCGCCAGCTCCCCCCGGGGGGGCACAGATACGCAGTATTTT.

The rearrangement links TRBV10-3 to TRBJ1-6; the D is unclear. CDR1 is ENHRY, CDR2 SYGVKD, per germline. V lost 4 bases to trimming and J lost 4 bases, with 8 bases between them. The CDR3 has 14 amino acids. This CDR3 is CAISGADYNSPLHF. CDR3 coding DNA: TGTGCCATCAGTGGGGCAGATTATAATTCACCCCTCCACTTT.

The V and J genes are TRBV29-1 and TRBJ2-1; 12 bases map to TRBD2. Germline CDR1 is SQVTM and CDR2 is ANQGSEA. J lost 10 bases, V lost 7 bases, and 8 bases had no gene match. This CDR3 has 13 amino acids. The chain's CDR3 is CSGDSSGREEQFF. The CDR3 coding sequence is TGCAGCGGGGACTCTAGCGGGAGGGAGGAGCAGTTCTTC.

J is TRBJ1-2 and V is TRBV6-5; 9 bases fit TRBD1. This CDR3 is built from 15 residues. The junction had 7 bases not matched to a gene; V was cut back by 4 bases and J by 4 bases. Germline CDR1 and CDR2: MNHEY and SVGAGI. This chain's CDR3 is CASSSAGQGIYGYTF. In nucleotides, the CDR3 is TGTGCCAGCAGTTCAGCCGGACAGGGGATCTATGGCTACACCTTC.

The chain employs TRBV10-3 and TRBJ2-7, with D hard to call. CDR3 size: 13 residues. In germline, CDR1 is ENHRY, CDR2 SYGVKD. V gave up 2 bases and J gave up 4 bases, with 9 bases separating them. As DNA, the CDR3 is TGTGCCATCAGTGAGCCACTCCCTTACGAGCAGTACTTC. Residues: CAISEPLPYEQYF.

This chain uses TRBV5-1 with TRBJ1-1; D is unclear. The CDR3 has 16 amino acids. V dropped 0 bases and J dropped 3 bases, with 15 bases sitting between them. The germline gives CDR1 SGHRS, CDR2 YFSETQ. CDR3 region: CASSLVGRSGDTEAFF. DNA of the CDR3: TGCGCCAGCAGCTTGGTCGGTAGGTCTGGAGACACTGAAGCTTTCTTT.

The chain has TRBV6-5 and TRBJ2-3, with 9 bases lining up with TRBD1. The CDR3 is 14 amino acids. Germline V lookup: CDR1 MNHEY, CDR2 SVGAGI. Unmatched junction bases numbered 6, after V lost 6 bases and J lost 5 bases. The CDR3 region has the DNA TGTGCCAGCAGCGGACAGGGGTATGGAGATACGCAGTATTTT. This sequence encodes CASSGQGYGDTQYF.

This clone was seen once. The chain carries TRBV3-1 (or the pseudogene TRBV3-2) and TRBJ2-5, with TRBD2 as a possible D gene (7 bases). V lost 8 bases and J lost 5, with 15 bases in between. The CDR3 is made up of 13 amino acids. Germline assignment: CDR1 LGHDT and CDR2 YNNKEL (reference sequence). For the CDR3, the DNA is TGTGCCAGCGGGGGGGCCGAGTGGGAGACCCAGTACTTC. This sequence encodes CASGGAEWETQYF.